This entry lists 5 T cell receptor beta chains sequenced from one sample in a study of read filtering for tumor transcriptome and immune sequencing. From 300 to 400 ng of RNA, a library with molecular barcoded alpha/delta and beta/gamma adaptors was made. From the reads, TCRdb called clonotypes with MiXCR, one entry per CDR3 protein. The table includes some 50,000 distinct CDR3 sequences, 20% detected once. The source material was a population of CD138-negative cells sorted from bone marrow. The receptors stem from a donor over 35 with multiple myeloma.

This clonotype came up many times. The rearrangement joins TRBV28 to TRBJ2-3, with 15 nucleotides matching TRBD2. The V segment lost 4 bases and the J segment 4 bases; nucleotides outside the gene matches: 9. The germline gives CDR1 MDHEN, CDR2 SYDVKM. The length of the CDR3 is 18 residues. CDR3 coding DNA: TGTGCCAGCAGTTCCGGACTAGCGGGAGGGCTGATGCCAGATACGCAGTATTTT. This translates into CASSSGLAGGLMPDTQYF.

This clonotype came up a few times. The V and J genes are TRBV2 and TRBJ2-2; 7 bases align to TRBD1. This CDR3 is built from 17 residues. The trim removed 6 bases at V and 6 bases at J, leaving 16 bases unmatched. CDR1 is SNHLY, CDR2 FYNNEI, per germline. The CDR3 bases are TGTGCCAGCAGCCTCACTACGACAGGGTCCAACGCCGGGGAGCTGTTTTTT. This sequence encodes CASSLTTTGSNAGELFF.

This clonotype was observed at least ten times. The rearrangement uses TRBV11-1 and TRBJ2-7; 7 positions match TRBD2. Germline assignment: CDR1 SGHAT and CDR2 FQDESV (reference sequence). The length of the CDR3 is 14 residues. V gave up 4 bases and J gave up 5 bases; unmatched junction bases: 8. For the CDR3, the DNA is TGTGCCAGCAGCTCAAGGAGCGGGACCCACGAGCAGTACTTC. Its protein product is CASSSRSGTHEQYF.

The table lists this clonotype with many counts. The gene calls are TRBV5-6 and TRBJ1-1; tentatively, D is TRBD1 (5 bases). The CDR3 totals 15 residues. The germline V and J ends were trimmed by 0 bases and 8 bases, with 17 bases remaining between them. Germline V gives CDR1 SGHDT, CDR2 YYEEEE. The CDR3 DNA reads as TGTGCCAGCAGCTTGGATATAGGAACAGGCCGAGAAGCTTTCTTT. Translation gives CASSLDIGTGREAFF. Looking up the rest from reference TRBV5-6 and TRBJ1-1 gives the full variable domain: DAGVTQSPTHLIKTRGQQVTLRCSPKSGHDTVSWYQQALGQGPQFIFQYYEEEERQRGNFPDRFSGHQFPNYSSELNVNALLLGDSALYLCASSLDIGTGREAFFGQGTRLTVV.

The sample holds many counts of this clonotype. V gene TRBV6-2 or TRBV6-3 combines with J gene TRBJ2-1; D not certain. The CDR3 length is 11 residues. CDR1 and CDR2 from the germline V gene are MNHEY and SVGEGT. V dropped 8 bases and J dropped 4 bases, with 6 bases sitting between them. Here the CDR3 DNA reads TGTGCCAGCGGGGATTACAATGAGCAGTTCTTC. Translation gives CASGDYNEQFF.